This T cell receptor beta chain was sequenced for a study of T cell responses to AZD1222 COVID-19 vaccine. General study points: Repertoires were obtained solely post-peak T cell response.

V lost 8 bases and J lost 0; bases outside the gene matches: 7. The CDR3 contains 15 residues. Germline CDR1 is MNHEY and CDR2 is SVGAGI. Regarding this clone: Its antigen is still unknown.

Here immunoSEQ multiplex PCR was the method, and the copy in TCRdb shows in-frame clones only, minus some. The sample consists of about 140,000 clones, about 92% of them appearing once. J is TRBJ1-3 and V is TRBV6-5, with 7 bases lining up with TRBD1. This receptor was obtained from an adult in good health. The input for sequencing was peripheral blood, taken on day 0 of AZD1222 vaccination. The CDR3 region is CASCPDRVSGNTIYF. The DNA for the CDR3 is TGTGCCAGCTGCCCCGACAGGGTCTCTGGAAACACCATATATTTT.